The entry below describes one T cell receptor beta chain. Its target is not known. The data stem from a study of T cell responses to AZD1222 COVID-19 vaccine. The study's findings and limits: Repertoires were sampled only after the peak T cell response. At study baseline, merely more than 5 AZD1222 recipients were seropositive.

The assay was immunoSEQ multiplex PCR, and TCRdb's table has in-frame clones only and misses some. The sample holds some 170,000 clones; about 89% are singletons and the top ten take 1.5% to 2%. Germline V lookup: CDR1 MDHEN, CDR2 SYDVKM. This CDR3 comprises 13 residues. V dropped 4 bases and J dropped 4; count of bases not matched to a gene: 4. The material was peripheral blood, obtained on day 0 of AZD1222 vaccination. This sequence was found in an adult in good health. The rearrangement uses TRBV28 and TRBJ2-7, with 7 nucleotides matching TRBD1. The CDR3 is CASSSQGLYEQYV. CDR3 in DNA: TGTGCCAGCAGTTCACAGGGGCTTTACGAGCAGTACGTC.